These 19 T cell receptor beta chains originate from one sample sequenced in a study of technical replicates of blood from several donors. Repertoires were generated with immunoSEQ multiplex PCR, while TCRdb's copy carries only in-frame clones and drops some. The sample includes roughly 68,000 clones, about 97% of them seen just once. The material sequenced was T cells isolated from PBMCs. These receptors were collected from a human donor in good health.

The V and J genes are TRBV5-5 and TRBJ2-7; tentative D call: TRBD2 (6 bases). Trimming shortened V by 4 bases and J by 0 bases, and 14 bases separated the two germline ends. The CDR3 spans 15 residues. CDR1 and CDR2 (germline): SGHKS, YYEKEE (reference sequence). The CDR3 spells CASSPFRDSSYEQYF. The CDR3 nucleotides read TGTGCCAGCAGCCCTTTCCGGGACTCCTCCTACGAGCAGTACTTC.

The CDR3 DNA is TGCGCCAGCAGTGAGGACAGGGACACTGAAGCTTTCTTT. This sequence encodes CASSEDRDTEAFF. J is TRBJ1-1 and V is TRBV10-1; 7 bases agree with TRBD1. From germline, CDR1 is WNHNN and CDR2 SYGVQD (reference sequence). The CDR3 covers 13 residues. V trimming: 2 bases; J trimming: 3 bases; junction bases outside the gene matches: 0.

The chain uses TRBV5-6 and TRBJ2-7; perhaps TRBD1 as D (6 bases). V lost 3 bases to trimming and J lost 4 bases, with 17 bases between them. Looked up from germline, CDR1 is SGHDT and CDR2 is YYEEEE. The CDR3 has 15 amino acids. DNA of the CDR3: TGTGCCAGCAGCTCAATACAGGGAGTAGGATACGAGCAGTACTTC. Translated, it gives CASSSIQGVGYEQYF.

Notes on this clone: Different DNA sequences within this sample yield the same CDR3. The genes are TRBV7-2 and TRBJ1-4; 7 bases map to TRBD1. The CDR3 is 15 residues long. The J segment lost 0 bases and the V segment lost 5 bases, leaving 3 bases of the junction unmatched. Germline V lookup: CDR1 SGHTA, CDR2 FQGNSA. CDR3 loop: CASSLDRATNEKLFF. The CDR3 nucleotides are TGTGCCAGCAGCCTAGACAGGGCAACTAATGAAAAACTGTTTTTT.

J is TRBJ2-3 and V is TRBV7-9; 8 bases fit TRBD1. CDR1 and CDR2 (germline): SEHNR, FQNEAQ (reference sequence). The CDR3 has 15 residues. Losses at the gene ends were 4 bases for V and 0 bases for J; bases not matched to a gene: 3. CDR3 sequence (DNA): TGTGCCAGCAGCTGGACAGGGTCTAGCACAGATACGCAGTATTTT. Its protein product is CASSWTGSSTDTQYF. Variable domain in full (rest from reference TRBV7-9 and TRBJ2-3): DTGVSQNPRHKITKRGQNVTFRCDPISEHNRLYWYRQTLGQGPEFLTYFQNEAQLEKSRLLSDRFSAERPKGSFSTLEIQRTEQGDSAMYLCASSWTGSSTDTQYFGPGTRLTVL.

V gene TRBV5-1 combines with J gene TRBJ2-3, with unresolved D. Germline V gives CDR1 SGHRS, CDR2 YFSETQ. V shed 0 bases and J shed 6 bases, with 5 bases lying between them. This CDR3 is 12 amino acids long. The CDR3: CASSLDGDTQYF. DNA for the CDR3: TGCGCCAGCAGCTTGGACGGGGATACGCAGTATTTT.

V usage is TRBV7-3 and J usage is TRBJ2-1, with 9 bases identical to TRBD2. From germline, CDR1 is SGHTA and CDR2 FQGTGA. The CDR3 extends over 16 amino acids. J lost 8 bases, V lost 5 bases, and 13 bases had no gene match. DNA of the CDR3: TGTGCCAGCAGCACCCATTGGACTAGCGCTAAGGATGAGCAGTTCTTC. Translation: CASSTHWTSAKDEQFF.

The chain couples TRBV5-8 to TRBJ1-1; D gene uncertain. Germline CDR1 and CDR2: SGHTS and YDEGEE. Trimming removed 0 bases at V and 2 bases at J, with 20 bases between. This CDR3 is built from 18 residues. DNA of the CDR3: TGTGCCAGCAGCTTGGGGTGGCAGGCTCAGGAACTTAACACTGAAGCTTTCTTT. Its protein is CASSLGWQAQELNTEAFF. Using reference TRBV5-8 and TRBJ1-1 for the parts outside the CDR3, the full variable domain is EAGVTQSPTHLIKTRGQQATLRCSPISGHTSVYWYQQALGLGLQFLLWYDEGEERNRGNFPPRFSGRQFPNYSSELNVNALELEDSALYLCASSLGWQAQELNTEAFFGQGTRLTVV.

The chain recombines TRBV27 with TRBJ2-2; 8 nucleotides match TRBD2. This CDR3 comprises 14 residues. In germline, CDR1 is MNHEY, CDR2 SMNVEV (reference sequence). V lost 2 bases to trimming and J lost 6 bases; unmatched junction nucleotides: 2. Written as DNA, the CDR3 is TGTGCCAGCAGTTTAACGCGGGGGGCCGGGGAGCTGTTTTTT. It translates to CASSLTRGAGELFF.

The rearrangement joins TRBV11-2 to TRBJ2-7; D uncertain. The length of the CDR3 is 14 residues. Germline V lookup: CDR1 SGHAT, CDR2 FQNNGV. Between the trimmed V and J ends, which lost 2 bases and 4 bases, there was a span of 12 bases. CDR3 residues: CASSLSLNSYEQYF. CDR3 bases: TGTGCCAGCAGCTTAAGCCTGAATTCTTACGAGCAGTACTTC.

This rearrangement joins TRBV7-6 to TRBJ2-2; D unresolved. The germline V gene encodes CDR1 SGHVS and CDR2 FNYEAQ. V was cut by 2 bases and J by 1 base, with 11 bases left in between. CDR3 length equals 16 residues. CDR3 in amino acids: CASSLKGGLNTGELFF. In DNA, the CDR3 is TGTGCCAGCAGCTTAAAAGGCGGTTTGAACACCGGGGAGCTGTTTTTT.

The rearrangement joins TRBV7-8 to TRBJ1-3; 10 bases fit TRBD1. This CDR3 has 16 amino acids. The germline V gene encodes CDR1 SGHVS and CDR2 FQNEAQ. J gave up 3 bases and V 5 bases, and 7 bases lay outside the gene matches. For the CDR3, the DNA is TGTGCCAGCAGCCCCCGGGACAGGGGTTTTGGAAACACCATATATTTT. Its translation: CASSPRDRGFGNTIYF. Supplemented by reference TRBV7-8 and TRBJ1-3, the full variable domain reads GAGVSQSPRYKVAKRGQDVALRCDPISGHVSLFWYQQALGQGPEFLTYFQNEAQLDKSGLPSDRFFAERPEGSVSTLKIQRTQQEDSAVYLCASSPRDRGFGNTIYFGEGSWLTVV.

Note on this clone: Mismatch with germline at one junction end may stem from a read error. V is TRBV13 and J is TRBJ2-7, with D possibly TRBD1 on 6 matching bases. The CDR3 totals 14 residues. The germline V gene encodes CDR1 PRHDT and CDR2 FYEKMQ (reference sequence). The CDR3 loop reads CASSSRMQGISLDF. CDR3 nucleotides: TGTGCCAGCAGCTCAAGGATGCAGGGGATCTCATTGGACTTC. Based on the CDR3 plus reference TRBV13 and TRBJ2-7, the full variable domain is AAGVIQSPRHLIKEKRETATLKCYPIPRHDTVYWYQQGPGQDPQFLISFYEKMQSDKGSIPDRFSAQQFSDYHSELNMSSLELGDSALYFCASSSRMQGISLDFGPGTRLTVT.

The chain carries TRBV2 and TRBJ2-2; D uncertain. The V end lost 4 bases, the J end lost 0 bases, and 9 bases lay between the germline ends. In germline, CDR1 is SNHLY, CDR2 FYNNEI. CDR3 length: 15 amino acids. The CDR3 region is CASSAVAANTGELFF. CDR3 nucleotide sequence: TGTGCCAGCAGTGCCGTAGCAGCGAACACCGGGGAGCTGTTTTTT. Full variable domain (outside the CDR3, taken from reference TRBV2 and TRBJ2-2): EPEVTQTPSHQVTQMGQEVILRCVPISNHLYFYWYRQILGQKVEFLVSFYNNEISEKSEIFDDQFSVERPDGSNFTLKIRSTKLEDSAMYFCASSAVAANTGELFFGEGSRLTVL.

The chain couples TRBV19 to TRBJ1-5, with D perhaps matching TRBD1 (5 bases). V was trimmed by 11 bases and J by 9 bases, leaving 11 bases between them. CDR3 length: 10 amino acids. Germline V lookup: CDR1 LNHDA, CDR2 SQIVND (reference sequence). CDR3 sequence: CAPRGGPQHF. The CDR3 region has the DNA TGTGCCCCTCGGGGGGGGCCCCAGCATTTT.

This chain connects TRBV10-1 to TRBJ2-1; 11 bases align to TRBD2. The germline V gene has CDR1 WNHNN and CDR2 SYGVQD (reference sequence). The CDR3 has 16 residues. V gave up 0 bases and J gave up 5 bases; unmatched junction bases: 3. Here the CDR3 DNA reads TGCGCCAGCAGTGAGTCTTTAGCGGGAGGGGACAATGAGCAGTTCTTC. The encoded protein is CASSESLAGGDNEQFF.

The chain employs TRBV13 and TRBJ2-1; D unclear. CDR1 and CDR2 from the germline V gene are PRHDT and FYEKMQ (reference sequence). Between the trimmed V and J ends, which lost 5 bases and 7 bases, there was a span of 9 bases. This CDR3 comprises 12 residues. CDR3 loop: CASSKSGNEQFF. The CDR3 coding sequence is TGTGCCAGCAGCAAATCAGGTAATGAGCAGTTCTTC.

The rearrangement joins TRBV4-2 to TRBJ2-5; D is unclear. Germline CDR1 LGHNA, CDR2 YNFKEQ. The CDR3 loop spans 14 amino acids. V lost 5 bases and J lost 4, with 14 bases in between. DNA of the CDR3: TGTGCCAGCAGCTACCGGGTTAACCTAGAGACCCAGTACTTC. Translation: CASSYRVNLETQYF.

The CDR3, as DNA: TGTGCCAGCAGTGAAGCGGAGGGGCCTGAAAAACTGTTTTTT. Its translation: CASSEAEGPEKLFF. V is TRBV2 and J is TRBJ1-4; the D gene is possibly TRBD1 (5 bases). Germline CDR1 and CDR2: SNHLY and FYNNEI. There are 14 residues in the CDR3. V dropped 0 bases and J dropped 7 bases, with 9 bases sitting between them.